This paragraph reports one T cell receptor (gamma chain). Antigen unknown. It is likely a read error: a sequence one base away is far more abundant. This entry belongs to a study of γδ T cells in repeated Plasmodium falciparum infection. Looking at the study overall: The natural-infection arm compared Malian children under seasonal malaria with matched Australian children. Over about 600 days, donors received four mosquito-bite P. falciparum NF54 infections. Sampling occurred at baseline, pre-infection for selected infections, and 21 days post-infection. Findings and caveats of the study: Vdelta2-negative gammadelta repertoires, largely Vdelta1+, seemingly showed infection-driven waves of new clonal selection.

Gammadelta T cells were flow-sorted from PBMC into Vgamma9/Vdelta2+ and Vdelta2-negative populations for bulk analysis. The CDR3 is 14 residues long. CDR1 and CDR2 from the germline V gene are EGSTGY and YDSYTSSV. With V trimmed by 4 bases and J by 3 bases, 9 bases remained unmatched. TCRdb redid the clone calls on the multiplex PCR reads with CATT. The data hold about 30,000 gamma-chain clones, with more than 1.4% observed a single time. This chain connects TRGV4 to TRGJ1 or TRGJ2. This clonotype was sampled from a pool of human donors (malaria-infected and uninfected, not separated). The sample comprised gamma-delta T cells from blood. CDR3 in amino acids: CATWEFRSYYKKLF. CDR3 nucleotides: TGTGCCACCTGGGAGTTTCGAAGTTATTATAAGAAACTCTTT.